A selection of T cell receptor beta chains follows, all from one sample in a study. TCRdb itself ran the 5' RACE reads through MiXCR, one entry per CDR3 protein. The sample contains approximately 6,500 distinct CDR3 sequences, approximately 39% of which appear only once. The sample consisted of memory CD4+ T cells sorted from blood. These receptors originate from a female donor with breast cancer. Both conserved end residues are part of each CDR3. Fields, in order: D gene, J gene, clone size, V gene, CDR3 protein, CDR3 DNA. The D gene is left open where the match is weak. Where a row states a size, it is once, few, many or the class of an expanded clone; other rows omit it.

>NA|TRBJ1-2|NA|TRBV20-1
CSARDGVINYGYTF
TGCAGTGCTAGAGATGGGGTTATCAACTATGGCTACACCTTC
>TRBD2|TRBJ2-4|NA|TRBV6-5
CATGTSGSLAKNIQYF
TGTGCCACCGGGACTAGCGGGTCGCTAGCCAAAAACATTCAGTACTTC
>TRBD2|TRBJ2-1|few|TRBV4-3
CASSQDQVAGGVGSYNEQFF
TGCGCCAGCAGCCAAGATCAGGTAGCGGGGGGGGTAGGGTCCTACAATGAGCAGTTCTTC
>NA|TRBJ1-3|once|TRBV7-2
CASSLVLSGNTIYF
TGTGCCAGCAGCTTAGTCCTCTCTGGAAACACCATATATTTT
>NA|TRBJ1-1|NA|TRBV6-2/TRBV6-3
CASSYTVLILSQVFF
TGTGCCAGCAGCTACACCGTCCTGATTTTGTCCCAAGTTTTCTTT
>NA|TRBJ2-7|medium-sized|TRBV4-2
CASSQPGTATYEQYF
TGTGCCAGCAGCCAACCCGGGACTGCTACCTACGAGCAGTACTTC
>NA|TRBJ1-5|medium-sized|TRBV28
CASIGDRLPQHF
TGTGCCAGCATCGGGGACCGTCTTCCCCAGCATTTT
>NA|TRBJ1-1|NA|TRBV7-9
CASSLGLLNTETFF
TGTGCCAGCAGCCTCGGGCTCCTGAACACGGAAACTTTCTTT
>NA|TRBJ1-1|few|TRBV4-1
CASSRTGGLNTEAFF
TGCGCCAGCAGCCGAACCGGAGGGCTGAACACTGAAGCTTTCTTT
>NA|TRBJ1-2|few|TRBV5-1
CASSLEGHGYTF
TGCGCCAGCAGCCTTGAAGGGCATGGCTACACCTTC
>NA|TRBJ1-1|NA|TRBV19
CASSIFGETAFF
TGTGCCAGTAGTATATTCGGGGAGACCGCTTTCTTT
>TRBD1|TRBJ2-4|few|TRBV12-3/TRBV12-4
CASSGDSKNIQYF
TGTGCCAGCAGTGGGGACAGCAAAAACATTCAGTACTTC
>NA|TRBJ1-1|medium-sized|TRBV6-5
CASSYRGREGPEAFF
TGTGCCAGCAGTTATCGTGGGCGTGAGGGACCCGAAGCTTTCTTT
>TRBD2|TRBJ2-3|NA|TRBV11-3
CASSRAGDTDTQYF
TGTGCCAGCAGCCGAGCGGGGGACACAGATACGCAGTATTTT
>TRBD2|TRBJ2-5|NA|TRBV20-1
CSATSGGWETQYF
TGCAGTGCTACAAGCGGGGGGTGGGAGACCCAGTACTTC
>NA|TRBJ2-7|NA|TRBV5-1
CASRPDSSSYEQYF
TGCGCCAGCAGACCGGACTCGAGCTCCTACGAGCAGTACTTC
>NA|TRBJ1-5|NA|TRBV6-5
CASRTRRGNQPQHF
TGTGCCAGCAGAACAAGAAGGGGAAATCAGCCCCAGCATTTT
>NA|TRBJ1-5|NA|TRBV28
CASMTGSYQPQHF
TGTGCCAGCATGACCGGGAGCTATCAGCCCCAGCATTTT
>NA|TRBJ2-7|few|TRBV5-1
CASSLVSSYEQYF
TGCGCCAGCAGCTTGGTCTCCTCCTACGAGCAGTACTTC
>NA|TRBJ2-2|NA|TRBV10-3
CAIRQGAGELFF
TGTGCCATCAGGCAGGGTGCCGGGGAGCTGTTTTTT
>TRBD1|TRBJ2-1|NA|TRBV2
CASSSPGQENNEQFF
TGTGCCAGCAGTTCGCCGGGACAGGAGAACAATGAGCAGTTCTTC
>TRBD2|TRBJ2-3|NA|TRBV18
CASLSGGRTDTQYF
TGTGCCAGCTTAAGCGGGGGACGCACAGATACGCAGTATTTT
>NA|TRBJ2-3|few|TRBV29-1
CSVEDRTTDTQYF
TGCAGCGTTGAAGATCGAACCACAGATACGCAGTATTTT
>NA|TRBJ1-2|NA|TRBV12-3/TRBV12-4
CASSLNSQFGYTF
TGTGCCAGCAGTTTGAACAGCCAATTCGGCTACACCTTC
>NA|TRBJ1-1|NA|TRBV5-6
CASSSVPQGTEAFF
TGTGCCAGCAGCTCCGTCCCGCAGGGCACTGAAGCTTTCTTT
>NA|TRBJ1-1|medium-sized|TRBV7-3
CASRSSPSRATEAFF
TGTGCCAGCAGGAGTTCCCCTTCCAGAGCCACTGAAGCTTTCTTT
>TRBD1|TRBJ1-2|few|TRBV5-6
CASIRDRDGYTF
TGTGCCAGCATCCGGGACAGAGATGGCTACACCTTC
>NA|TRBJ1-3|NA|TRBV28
CASSSGTFGNTIYF
TGTGCCAGCAGCTCTGGGACCTTCGGAAACACCATATATTTT
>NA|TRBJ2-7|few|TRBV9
CASSISPVDPAYEQYF
TGTGCCAGCAGCATTTCCCCGGTTGACCCCGCCTACGAGCAGTACTTC
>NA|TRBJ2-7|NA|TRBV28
CASSLGGAGAYEQYF
TGTGCCAGCAGTTTAGGGGGGGCGGGAGCCTACGAGCAGTACTTC
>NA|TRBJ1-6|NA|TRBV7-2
CASSDWRTANSPLHF
TGTGCCAGCAGCGACTGGAGGACAGCTAATTCACCCCTCCACTTT
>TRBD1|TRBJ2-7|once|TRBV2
CASSPDRDVGQYF
TGTGCCAGCAGTCCCGACAGGGATGTAGGGCAGTACTTC
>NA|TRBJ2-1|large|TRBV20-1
CSALQGGEQFF
TGCAGTGCGCTACAGGGCGGTGAGCAGTTCTTC
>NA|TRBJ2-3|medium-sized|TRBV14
CASSPFWGVTSSTDTQYF
TGTGCCAGCAGCCCCTTCTGGGGGGTGACTTCTAGCACAGATACGCAGTATTTT
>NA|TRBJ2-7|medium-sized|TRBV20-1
CSPNADSYEQYF
TGCAGTCCCAACGCGGATTCCTACGAGCAGTACTTC
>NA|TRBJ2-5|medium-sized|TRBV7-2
CASRSRGYGGQETQYF
TGTGCCAGCAGATCCCGTGGCTATGGGGGCCAAGAGACCCAGTACTTC
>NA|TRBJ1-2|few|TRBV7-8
CASSLVSSKSYGYTF
TGTGCCAGCAGCTTAGTAAGCTCTAAATCCTATGGCTACACCTTC
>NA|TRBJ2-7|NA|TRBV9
CASSVGTHSYEQYF
TGTGCCAGCAGCGTAGGGACTCACTCCTACGAGCAGTACTTC
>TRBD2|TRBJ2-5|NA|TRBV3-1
CASSGTSGGRGETQYF
TGTGCCAGCAGCGGGACTAGCGGGGGTAGAGGGGAGACCCAGTACTTC
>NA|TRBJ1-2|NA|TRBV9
CASSARKGTDGYTF
TGTGCCAGCAGCGCTAGGAAGGGGACGGATGGTTACACCTTC
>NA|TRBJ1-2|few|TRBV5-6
CASRRGTVAPTF
TGTGCCAGCAGACGCGGGACGGTAGCGCCCACCTTC